A selection of T cell receptor beta chains follows, all from one sample in a study of regulatory T cells in long-lasting Graves disease. TCRdb fed the multiplex PCR reads into MiXCR, producing one record per CDR3 protein. The table shows roughly 400,000 distinct CDR3 sequences, with about a fifth occurring only once. This material consisted of peripheral blood mononuclear cells (PBMCs), taken when the disease was refractory, from a patient treated with antithyroid drugs. The receptor source for this set is a female donor with Graves disease. The CDR3 runs from the conserved cysteine through the conserved F or W. Each record gives: D gene, V gene, J gene, clone size, CDR3 protein, CDR3 DNA. A D gene is named only where the DNA matches it firmly. Size tells how often a clone was seen (once, few, many) or the class of an expanded clone, and some rows leave it out.

>TRBD1|TRBV3-1|TRBJ1-2|few
CASSLKGTGFNYGYTF
TGTGCCAGCAGCCTAAAGGGGACAGGGTTTAACTATGGCTACACCTTC
>.|TRBV12-3/TRBV12-4|TRBJ2-7|.
CASSAANEQYF
TGTGCCAGCAGTGCTGCCAACGAGCAGTACTTC
>.|TRBV18|TRBJ1-1|.
CASSPSGRPEAFF
TGTGCCAGCTCACCATCGGGGCGGCCTGAAGCTTTCTTT
>TRBD1|TRBV28|TRBJ2-4|many
CASSSLGTVGNIQYF
TGTGCCAGCAGTTCCTTAGGGACAGTTGGGAACATTCAGTACTTC
>TRBD2|TRBV28|TRBJ2-7|many
CASSLELAGGLYEQYF
TGTGCCAGCAGTTTAGAACTAGCGGGGGGCCTCTACGAGCAGTACTTC
>TRBD2|TRBV20-1|TRBJ2-2|.
CSARFLAGSLGRGTGELFF
TGCAGTGCTAGGTTTCTAGCGGGAAGTTTAGGACGGGGCACCGGGGAGCTGTTTTTT
>.|TRBV7-8|TRBJ1-4|few
CASSTLGLGDEKLFF
TGTGCCAGCAGCACCCTGGGACTGGGGGATGAAAAACTGTTTTTT
>.|TRBV28|TRBJ1-4|many
CASSQDPVGGLFF
TGTGCCAGCAGTCAAGACCCCGTAGGGGGACTGTTTTTT
>.|TRBV7-9|TRBJ2-7|.
CASSLESWFGLSYEQYF
TGTGCCAGCAGCTTAGAATCGTGGTTCGGTCTGAGCTACGAGCAGTACTTC
>TRBD1|TRBV6-2/TRBV6-3|TRBJ1-2|few
CASSRNRGVYGYTF
TGTGCCAGCAGTCGAAACAGGGGAGTCTATGGCTACACCTTC
>.|TRBV29-1|TRBJ2-7|many
CSVVDRGYEQYF
TGCAGCGTTGTGGACCGAGGCTACGAGCAGTACTTC
>.|TRBV5-1|TRBJ2-7|.
CASSPRPGVFSYEQYF
TGCGCCAGCAGCCCAAGACCAGGGGTCTTCTCCTACGAGCAGTACTTC
>.|TRBV18|TRBJ2-5|.
CASSPIRSVQETQYF
TGTGCCAGCTCACCCATTCGAAGCGTCCAAGAGACCCAGTACTTC
>.|TRBV4-3|TRBJ2-7|few
CASSQASAPLSEQYF
TGCGCCAGCAGCCAAGCGTCGGCTCCTTTGTCGGAGCAGTACTTC
>.|TRBV2|TRBJ2-7|many
CASSESPPQRGSRNEQYF
TGTGCCAGCAGTGAATCCCCCCCCCAGAGGGGTTCGAGGAACGAGCAGTACTTC